Listed here is a single T cell receptor beta chain. Its antigen is currently unknown. The germline V gene encodes CDR1 SGHRS and CDR2 YFSETQ. The CDR3 has 15 amino acids. The V gene lost 4 bases and the J gene lost 1 base, with 14 bases spanning the gap. The data originate from a study of cytomegalovirus exposure and HLA in healthy donors. Study at large: Out of 170 million or so T cells, an earlier analysis found more than 95 million unique TCR beta sequences in total. Points from the study as a whole: Several V segments, TRBV6-2 and TRBV6-3 among them, could not be told apart and were dropped. Near-uniform donor sequencing depth was presumed by presence/absence analyses. Later analysis demonstrated an association between a missense DCLRE1C variant and TCR beta V- and J-gene trimming.

The study ran its PCR with 60 Vbeta and 13 Jbeta primers. The assay was immunoSEQ multiplex PCR, and TCRdb's table has in-frame clones only and misses some. The repertoire holds around 85,000 clones, with under 80% as singletons. The sequenced sample consisted of PBMCs. This sequence joins TRBV5-1 and TRBJ1-1, with a possible D match to TRBD1 (6 bases). This TCR was sampled from a young man in good health and CMV-seropositive. CDR3 residues: CASSMGAQPNTEAFF. The CDR3 nucleotides read TGCGCCAGCAGCATGGGGGCGCAACCGAACACTGAAGCTTTCTTT.